The next 21 T cell receptor beta chains were all read from a single sample in a study of T-cell reconstitution after alpha-beta-depleted transplantation in children. A library of TCRbeta sequences, prepared with unique molecular identifiers, was generated. TCRdb itself ran the PCR reads through MiXCR, one entry per CDR3 protein. This table has roughly 120,000 distinct CDR3 sequences, approximately 10% appearing once. Sequencing used PBMCs, obtained before TCRalphabeta/CD19-depleted stem cell transplant. Source of these receptors: a boy between 2 and 10 years old with acute lymphoblastic leukemia, due to receive a stem cell transplant.

In its sample, this clonotype was seen a few times. The chain links TRBV7-9 to TRBJ2-7; D gene unclear. The CDR3 consists of 12 residues. V lost 2 bases and J 2 bases, leaving 4 bases between the germline ends. In germline, CDR1 is SEHNR, CDR2 FQNEAQ (reference sequence). CDR3 in amino acids: CASSLNPYEQYF. The CDR3 nucleotides read TGTGCCAGCAGCTTAAACCCCTACGAGCAGTACTTC.

The chain uses TRBV7-9 and TRBJ2-7; tentative D call: TRBD1 (6 bases). Trimming left V 5 bases short and J 2 bases short, with 19 bases between. From germline, CDR1 is SEHNR and CDR2 FQNEAQ (reference sequence). The CDR3 totals 16 residues. The CDR3 region has the DNA TGTGCCAGCAGCCTGAGGATCCCGGGACAACCCTACGAGCAGTACTTC. Its protein is CASSLRIPGQPYEQYF. Variable domain in full (rest from reference TRBV7-9 and TRBJ2-7): DTGVSQNPRHKITKRGQNVTFRCDPISEHNRLYWYRQTLGQGPEFLTYFQNEAQLEKSRLLSDRFSAERPKGSFSTLEIQRTEQGDSAMYLCASSLRIPGQPYEQYFGPGTRLTVT.

This clonotype has a count of ten or more. The rearrangement joins TRBV27 to TRBJ2-4; no clear D. Germline V gives CDR1 MNHEY, CDR2 SMNVEV (reference sequence). The CDR3 spans 17 residues. Trimming removed 4 bases at V and 7 bases at J, with 23 bases between. The DNA for the CDR3 is TGTGCCAGCAGTTCCCCAGGCCAACACGGGCCTAGGAACATTCAGTACTTC. This codes for CASSSPGQHGPRNIQYF.

This chain connects TRBV30 to TRBJ2-1; D is undetermined. Germline V gives CDR1 GTSNPN, CDR2 SVGIG (reference sequence). The CDR3 runs to 13 residues. The V and J ends lost 1 base and 8 bases respectively, with 12 bases between them. DNA of the CDR3: TGTGCCTGGAGTGGGTCAAATCGTGATGAGCAGTTCTTC. Its translation is CAWSGSNRDEQFF.

The chain joins TRBV5-4 to TRBJ2-5; 7 bases match TRBD2. The CDR3 loop spans 14 amino acids. V lost 0 bases, J lost 6 bases, and 5 bases stayed unmatched. Germline CDR1 and CDR2: SGHNT and YYREEE (reference sequence). The CDR3 sequence: CASSLAGGMQTQYF. The CDR3 coding sequence is TGTGCCAGCAGCTTGGCCGGGGGGATGCAGACCCAGTACTTC.

This clonotype turned up a few times. This chain links TRBV19 with TRBJ2-1; no clear D. The CDR3 loop spans 14 amino acids. V was shortened by 6 bases and J by 4 bases, with 13 bases between the two germline ends. CDR1 is LNHDA, CDR2 SQIVND, per germline (reference sequence). CDR3 protein: CASRREGPYNEQFF. The DNA of the CDR3 is TGTGCCAGTAGACGCGAAGGGCCTTACAATGAGCAGTTCTTC.

This clonotype has at least ten counts. The chain couples TRBV7-6 to TRBJ2-2, with 11 bases matching TRBD2. J was trimmed by 2 bases and V by 8 bases; bases with no gene match: 4. CDR1 SGHVS and CDR2 FNYEAQ come from the germline V gene. The CDR3 totals 15 residues. DNA for the CDR3: TGTGCCAGCTCCCTAGCGGGAGGTAACACCGGGGAGCTGTTTTTT. It specifies CASSLAGGNTGELFF.

This chain links TRBV5-6 with TRBJ2-7; TRBD2 matches at 7 bases. The V segment lost 2 bases and the J segment 4 bases; nucleotides outside the gene matches: 6. CDR1 SGHDT and CDR2 YYEEEE come from the germline V gene. This CDR3 is 14 amino acids long. The CDR3 coding sequence is TGTGCCAGCAGCTTTCCCGGGAGGACTTACGAGCAGTACTTC. Translating it yields CASSFPGRTYEQYF.

This sequence joins TRBV6-2 or TRBV6-3 and TRBJ2-1; perhaps D is TRBD1 or TRBD2 (5 bases each). The germline gives CDR1 MNHEY, CDR2 SVGEGT. The CDR3 runs to 13 residues. The germline V and J ends were trimmed by 2 bases and 10 bases, with 12 bases remaining between them. As DNA, the CDR3 is TGTGCCAGCAGTTACGGGACCCTACGGGAGCAGTTCTTC. As protein: CASSYGTLREQFF.

This clonotype was observed a handful of times. This chain connects TRBV20-1 to TRBJ1-5; D is undetermined. In germline, CDR1 is DFQATT, CDR2 SNEGSKA (reference sequence). This CDR3 spans 14 amino acids. V was cut by 0 bases and J by 1 base, with 7 bases left in between. CDR3 protein: CSAREGWSNQPQHF. CDR3 coding DNA: TGCAGTGCTAGAGAGGGGTGGAGCAATCAGCCCCAGCATTTT.

This clonotype was recorded a few times. The J gene is TRBJ2-7, the V gene TRBV7-2; D not resolved. The CDR3 extends over 14 amino acids. Trimming stripped 6 bases from V and 0 bases from J, with 12 bases between. The V gene's germline CDR1 is SGHTA and CDR2 FQGNSA. The CDR3 nucleotides are TGTGCCAGCAGTACCTACCTTGGCTCCTACGAGCAGTACTTC. Translated: CASSTYLGSYEQYF.

The rearrangement joins TRBV18 to TRBJ2-7; D perhaps matches TRBD1 (5 bases). The V and J ends lost 4 bases and 5 bases respectively, with 12 bases between them. The CDR3 contains 13 residues. Germline values: CDR1 KGHSH, CDR2 LQKENI. CDR3 in DNA: TGTGCCAGCTCACAGGCCAGGGTTGACGAGCAGTACTTC. Amino acid sequence: CASSQARVDEQYF.

This chain joins TRBV19 and TRBJ2-1; D is undetermined. Looked up from germline, CDR1 is LNHDA and CDR2 is SQIVND (reference sequence). The CDR3 spans 14 residues. V lost 3 bases, J lost 6 bases, and 12 bases lay in between. In nucleotides, the CDR3 is TGTGCCAGTAGTATTGAGACTCGAACCAATGAGCAGTTCTTC. It yields the protein CASSIETRTNEQFF.

The rearrangement uses TRBV5-4 and TRBJ2-1; TRBD2 matches 12 bases. Trimming removed 4 bases from V and 14 bases from J; junction bases left unmatched: 7. CDR1 is SGHNT, CDR2 YYREEE, per germline (reference sequence). This CDR3 has 13 amino acids. This chain's CDR3 is CASSMTSGSLEFF. CDR3 sequence (DNA): TGTGCCAGCAGCATGACTAGCGGGAGTCTTGAGTTCTTC.

The chain links TRBV5-1 to TRBJ2-6; D is perhaps TRBD2 (6 bases). CDR1 and CDR2 from the germline V gene are SGHRS and YFSETQ. There are 16 residues in the CDR3. Trimming shortened V by 3 bases and J by 0 bases, and 10 bases separated the two germline ends. The CDR3 sequence: CASSSKAGSGANVLTF. In DNA, the CDR3 is TGCGCCAGCAGCTCTAAAGCGGGCTCTGGGGCCAACGTCCTGACTTTC.

This clonotype was observed a few times. CDR3 sequence: CASSLIDWWRNDSPLHF. CDR3 DNA: TGTGCCAGCAGTCTTATCGATTGGTGGCGGAACGATTCACCCCTCCACTTT. V and J are TRBV27 and TRBJ1-6; D is unresolved. CDR1 and CDR2 (germline): MNHEY, SMNVEV (reference sequence). CDR3 length: 17 amino acids. V was clipped by 5 bases and J by 8 bases, with 22 bases between them.

J is TRBJ1-5 and V is TRBV27; D gene ambiguous. This CDR3 has 14 amino acids. CDR1 MNHEY and CDR2 SMNVEV come from the germline V gene (reference sequence). V lost 4 bases, J lost 3 bases, and 10 bases lay in between. Here the CDR3 DNA reads TGTGCCAGCAGTTGGTCGGCACACAATCAGCCCCAGCATTTT. Translating it yields CASSWSAHNQPQHF.

V and J are TRBV28 and TRBJ2-7; D is uncertain. V was clipped by 1 base and J by 2 bases, with 12 bases between them. The length of the CDR3 is 15 residues. From germline, CDR1 is MDHEN and CDR2 SYDVKM. CDR3 sequence: CASSLSPGPTYEQYF. The CDR3 nucleotides read TGTGCCAGCAGTTTATCTCCGGGTCCTACCTACGAGCAGTACTTC.

V gene TRBV2 combines with J gene TRBJ1-1; D is perhaps TRBD1 (6 bases). V gave up 4 bases and J gave up 1 base, with 7 bases separating them. The germline CDR1 and CDR2 sequences are SNHLY and FYNNEI. This CDR3 has 13 residues. The CDR3 protein is CASSAGQNTEAFF. CDR3 coding DNA: TGTGCCAGCAGTGCGGGACAGAACACTGAAGCTTTCTTT. The full variable domain, with the rest looked up from reference TRBV2 and TRBJ1-1, is EPEVTQTPSHQVTQMGQEVILRCVPISNHLYFYWYRQILGQKVEFLVSFYNNEISEKSEIFDDQFSVERPDGSNFTLKIRSTKLEDSAMYFCASSAGQNTEAFFGQGTRLTVV.

In its sample, this clonotype was seen many times. V gene TRBV3-1 combines with J gene TRBJ2-5, with TRBD2 identical over 11 bases. CDR1 and CDR2 (germline): LGHDT, YNNKEL (reference sequence). The CDR3 consists of 15 residues. V was clipped by 3 bases and J by 4 bases; unmatched bases: 4. Written as DNA, the CDR3 is TGTGCCAGCAGCCACGGACTAGCGGGTGCAGAGACCCAGTACTTC. The encoded protein is CASSHGLAGAETQYF.

This clonotype was recorded a few times. This rearrangement joins TRBV5-6 to TRBJ1-2, with a tentative D call TRBD1 (5 bases). This CDR3 spans 14 amino acids. Trimming left V 4 bases short and J 3 bases short, with 13 bases between. The germline V gene has CDR1 SGHDT and CDR2 YYEEEE. The chain's CDR3 is CASSPAGVDYGYTF. CDR3 sequence (DNA): TGTGCCAGCAGCCCCGCGGGGGTGGACTATGGCTACACCTTC.